A single sample gave rise to the 26 T cell receptor beta chains below, sequenced in a study of CD4+ T cells in melanoma. The table came from immunoSEQ multiplex PCR; TCRdb's copy has only in-frame clones and leaves some out. Seen here are more than 10,000 clones, roughly 60% observed once, and the top ten hold less than 15%. Source material: cells from a culture (not recorded whether cultured in vitro). These receptors were collected from a human donor with melanoma.

The V call is TRBV9, the J call TRBJ1-2; D not resolved. Trimming pared 3 bases from V and 7 bases from J, leaving 10 bases between. Germline-derived CDR1 and CDR2 are SGDLS and YYNGEE. The CDR3 extends over 12 amino acids. CDR3 nucleotides: TGTGCCAGCAGCGATCCCCTGCGTGGCTACACCTTC. Amino acid sequence: CASSDPLRGYTF.

This clone has a handful of counts. The chain joins TRBV12-5 to TRBJ1-2; 9 nucleotides match TRBD1. Per the germline V gene, CDR1 is LGHNT and CDR2 is FRNRAP. J lost 8 bases, V lost 0 bases, and 10 bases had no gene match. The length of the CDR3 is 16 residues. The chain's CDR3 is CASGLVRGTGYGGYTF. DNA of the CDR3: TGTGCTAGTGGTTTGGTACGAGGGACAGGGTACGGCGGCTACACCTTC.

The CDR3 nucleotides read TGTGCCAGCAGCTTATCTAGCGGGGGGTGGAATGAGCAGTTCTTC. Translating gives CASSLSSGGWNEQFF. The rearrangement links TRBV5-4 to TRBJ2-1, with 11 bases that match TRBD2. J gave up 7 bases and V 2 bases, and 5 bases lay outside the gene matches. In germline, CDR1 is SGHNT, CDR2 YYREEE (reference sequence). The CDR3 is made up of 15 amino acids.

Only a few counts were recorded for this clone. J is TRBJ1-1 and V is TRBV16, with D maybe TRBD1 (5 bases). With 1 base removed from V and 5 bases from J, the gap between germline ends came to 11 bases. The CDR3 consists of 14 residues. Per germline, CDR1 KGHSY and CDR2 FQNENV. The CDR3 DNA sequence: TGTGCCAGCAGCCAATTATCAGGGAGGACTGAAGCTTTCTTT. This gives the protein CASSQLSGRTEAFF.

The V call is TRBV7-8, the J call TRBJ1-3; D is ambiguous. The ends were cut back, 3 bases at V and 0 bases at J, with 12 bases in the middle. This CDR3 region has 16 residues. The germline V gene encodes CDR1 SGHVS and CDR2 FQNEAQ. In DNA form, the CDR3 reads TGTGCCAGCAGCTTTTCGGTGGGCCCCTCTGGAAACACCATATATTTT. Protein sequence: CASSFSVGPSGNTIYF.

The chain is built from TRBV6-1 and TRBJ2-3; perhaps TRBD2 as D (6 bases). Germline CDR1 is MNHNS and CDR2 is SASEGT. The CDR3 is made up of 14 amino acids. The CDR3 region is CASSRDFLSIEQYF. For the CDR3, the DNA is TGTGCATCCAGCCGGGACTTCCTTAGCATTGAGCAGTATTTT.

The V gene is TRBV4-1, the J gene TRBJ2-1; D is perhaps TRBD2 (5 bases). CDR3 length equals 17 residues. Germline CDR1 reads MGHRA; CDR2 reads YSYEKL. The V end lost 1 base, the J end lost 7 bases, and 20 bases lay between the germline ends. The DNA for the CDR3 is TGCGCCAGCAGCCAAGGGGGAGTTTACCTCACTTCGAATGAGCAGTTCTTC. Translated, it gives CASSQGGVYLTSNEQFF.

The chain couples TRBV5-4 to TRBJ1-2; 7 bases match TRBD1. The trim removed 6 bases at V and 4 bases at J, leaving 9 bases unmatched. The CDR3 has 14 amino acids. Germline CDR1 and CDR2: SGHNT and YYREEE (reference sequence). For the CDR3, the DNA is TGTGCCAGCACCGCTGGGGACAGCCGCTATGGCTACACCTTC. Translating it yields CASTAGDSRYGYTF.

This chain joins TRBV14 and TRBJ2-3; no reliable D call. The CDR3 length is 13 residues. V was clipped by 0 bases and J by 8 bases, with 9 bases between them. Germline CDR1 reads SGHDN; CDR2 reads FVKESK. Here the CDR3 reads CASSQDAFGTQYF. In DNA form, the CDR3 reads TGTGCCAGCAGCCAAGATGCGTTTGGTACGCAGTATTTT.

The chain employs TRBV2 and TRBJ2-1, with D unclear. The CDR3 sequence is 13 residues long. The V and J ends lost 7 bases and 5 bases respectively, with 12 bases between them. Germline CDR1 and CDR2: SNHLY and FYNNEI. The CDR3 DNA reads TGTGCCAGCAAGGTTTTGAGGAACAATGAGCAGTTCTTC. It is translated as CASKVLRNNEQFF.

V gene TRBV11-2 combines with J gene TRBJ1-3; D might be TRBD1 (5 bases). This CDR3 is built from 15 residues. The germline CDR1 and CDR2 sequences are SGHAT and FQNNGV. With 2 bases removed from V and 2 bases from J, the gap between germline ends came to 10 bases. Written as DNA, the CDR3 is TGTGCCAGCAGCTTATCCAGGGCCACTGGAAACACCATATATTTT. Protein: CASSLSRATGNTIYF.

This clone has only a few counts. The chain uses TRBV14 and TRBJ2-7, with TRBD2 matching over 9 bases. CDR1 is SGHDN and CDR2 is FVKESK in the germline V gene. Unmatched junction bases numbered 10, after V lost 0 bases and J lost 1 base. This CDR3 spans 18 amino acids. CDR3 coding DNA: TGTGCCAGCAGCCAAGAAACCCTAGCGGGGCCCATATCCTACGAGCAGTACTTC. It translates to CASSQETLAGPISYEQYF.

The chain combines TRBV5-1 with TRBJ1-5, with TRBD1 matching 12 bases. Trimming cost V 4 bases and J 8 bases; bases outside gene matches: 7. Germline assignment: CDR1 SGHRS and CDR2 YFSETQ. This CDR3 contains 15 residues. In DNA, the CDR3 is TGCGCCAGCAGCAGGGGGACAGGGGGCATGGAGCCCCAGCATTTT. Translating it yields CASSRGTGGMEPQHF.

This clone was seen a few times. This sequence joins TRBV11-2 and TRBJ2-7, with 8 bases aligning to TRBD1. Germline trimming cut 5 bases from V and 6 bases from J; bases unmatched to any gene: 18. CDR3 length: 17 residues. Germline CDR1 and CDR2: SGHAT and FQNNGV. The CDR3 nucleotides read TGTGCCAGCAGCCCGAGGCCCCCCGGGCAGGGGGCAGGCGAGCAGTACTTC. Translation: CASSPRPPGQGAGEQYF.

The V call is TRBV29-1, the J call TRBJ1-2; 11 bases map to TRBD1. CDR3 length equals 13 residues. Germline loops: CDR1 SQVTM, CDR2 ANQGSEA. The junction had 3 bases not matched to a gene; V was cut back by 4 bases and J by 5 bases. The CDR3 protein is CSVGRDRGYGYTF. The CDR3 DNA reads TGCAGCGTTGGGCGGGACAGGGGGTATGGCTACACCTTC. Full variable domain (outside the CDR3, taken from reference TRBV29-1 and TRBJ1-2): SAVISQKPSRDICQRGTSLTIQCQVDSQVTMMFWYRQQPGQSLTLIATANQGSEATYESGFVIDKFPISRPNLTFSTLTVSNMSPEDSSIYLCSVGRDRGYGYTFGSGTRLTVV.

The chain uses TRBV4-1 and TRBJ1-2; D may be TRBD1 (6 bases). V shed 0 bases and J shed 6 bases, with 17 bases lying between them. CDR1 is MGHRA and CDR2 is YSYEKL in the germline V gene. This CDR3 is 16 amino acids long. In DNA, the CDR3 is TGCGCCAGCAGCCAAGATACGGGAAAACAGGGTAATGGCTACACCTTC. This translates into CASSQDTGKQGNGYTF.

The chain carries TRBV12-5 and TRBJ1-1; D uncertain. Germline V gene data show CDR1 as LGHNT and CDR2 as FRNRAP. The V end was cut by 0 bases, the J end by 0 bases, with 14 bases between. CDR3 size: 17 residues. The DNA for the CDR3 is TGTGCTAGTGGTTTGGTACCCCTCGCAGCCATGAACACTGAAGCTTTCTTT. Translation gives CASGLVPLAAMNTEAFF.

This CDR3 reads CASSYGGFPNEKLFF. CDR3 DNA: TGTGCCAGCAGTTATGGGGGGTTTCCCAATGAAAAACTGTTTTTT. The chain combines TRBV6-5 with TRBJ1-4; D is perhaps TRBD1 (5 bases). V dropped 3 bases and J dropped 5 bases, with 13 bases sitting between them. CDR1 is MNHEY and CDR2 is SVGAGI in the germline V gene. This CDR3 spans 15 amino acids.

This clone came up a few times. The chain recombines TRBV10-3 with TRBJ1-1, with TRBD1 as a possible D gene (5 bases). V was shortened by 1 base and J by 5 bases, with 8 bases between the two germline ends. The CDR3 extends over 13 amino acids. Germline CDR1 ENHRY, CDR2 SYGVKD. CDR3 in amino acids: CAISEWRGTEAFF. The CDR3, as DNA: TGTGCCATCAGTGAGTGGAGGGGAACTGAAGCTTTCTTT.

This sequence joins TRBV9 and TRBJ1-1; TRBD1 might be the D (5 bases). CDR1 and CDR2 (germline): SGDLS, YYNGEE. With 3 bases removed from V and 0 bases from J, the gap between germline ends came to 18 bases. The CDR3 spans 17 residues. This chain's CDR3 is CASSGEEGLLVNTEAFF. The CDR3 coding sequence is TGTGCCAGCAGCGGAGAGGAGGGGCTCCTCGTGAACACTGAAGCTTTCTTT. The variable domain in full, with the rest retrieved from reference TRBV9 and TRBJ1-1, is DSGVTQTPKHLITATGQRVTLRCSPRSGDLSVYWYQQSLDQGLQFLIQYYNGEERAKGNILERFSAQQFPDLHSELNLSSLELGDSALYFCASSGEEGLLVNTEAFFGQGTRLTVV.

This chain links TRBV5-1 with TRBJ2-3, with 16 bases matching TRBD2. From germline, CDR1 is SGHRS and CDR2 YFSETQ. V lost 5 bases, J lost 9 bases, and 12 bases stayed unmatched. The CDR3 has 17 residues. For the CDR3, the DNA is TGCGCCAGCAGTGACCCCGGGACTAGCGGGGGGGCCGAAACGCAGTATTTT. This encodes CASSDPGTSGGAETQYF. Full variable domain (missing parts from reference TRBV5-1 and TRBJ2-3): KAGVTQTPRYLIKTRGQQVTLSCSPISGHRSVSWYQQTPGQGLQFLFEYFSETQRNKGNFPGRFSGRQFSNSRSEMNVSTLELGDSALYLCASSDPGTSGGAETQYFGPGTRLTVL.

The rearrangement joins TRBV27 to TRBJ2-4, with D tentatively TRBD1 (6 bases). Germline CDR1 and CDR2: MNHEY and SMNVEV (reference sequence). Trimming pared 6 bases from V and 0 bases from J, leaving 18 bases between. CDR3 size: 17 residues. CDR3 residues: CASRPTSRGLAKNIQYF. The CDR3 coding sequence is TGTGCCAGCAGGCCAACGTCCAGGGGCCTAGCCAAAAACATTCAGTACTTC.

This clone turned up a few times. The chain joins TRBV6-5 to TRBJ2-7; weak D call: TRBD1 (7 bases). This CDR3 region has 13 residues. The germline V gene has CDR1 MNHEY and CDR2 SVGAGI. Trimming took off 8 bases at V and 3 bases at J, with 14 bases between the two ends. CDR3 amino acids: CASRRDSVYEQYF. CDR3 coding DNA: TGTGCCAGCCGGAGGGACAGTGTCTACGAGCAGTACTTC.

This clone was found a few times. The gene calls are TRBV2 and TRBJ2-2; no definite D call. Trimming removed 6 bases at V and 7 bases at J, with 12 bases between. CDR1 is SNHLY and CDR2 is FYNNEI in the germline V gene. The CDR3 is made up of 13 amino acids. The CDR3 DNA reads as TGTGCCAGCAGGTCGACGGTGTTCGGGGAGCTGTTTTTT. Translated: CASRSTVFGELFF.

The J gene is TRBJ2-3, the V gene TRBV6-1; 14 positions match TRBD2. The CDR3 is 18 residues long. V shed 0 bases, J shed 2 bases, and the junction held 4 bases outside the gene matches. Germline V gene sequence: CDR1 MNHNS, CDR2 SASEGT. CDR3 in amino acids: CASSEARLAGGFTDTQYF. The CDR3 nucleotides read TGTGCCAGCAGTGAAGCGCGACTAGCGGGGGGGTTCACAGATACGCAGTATTTT.

The chain employs TRBV2 and TRBJ1-3; D possibly corresponds to TRBD1 (6 bases). The V gene lost 8 bases and the J gene lost 0 bases, with 11 bases spanning the gap. The germline V gene encodes CDR1 SNHLY and CDR2 FYNNEI. The CDR3 is 14 amino acids. The CDR3 region is CASLQGYSGNTIYF. In DNA, the CDR3 is TGTGCCAGCCTCCAGGGGTACTCTGGAAACACCATATATTTT.